This TCR beta chain was recorded in a study of blood T cells in healthy people across ages. Total RNA amounts of at least 6 micrograms were extracted per sample. General study findings and limits: It was held that the diversity estimates obtained from one million T cells were underestimates.

Using a J-beta primer mix together with a sample-barcoded 5' primer, a second PCR was run for roughly 6 to 12 cycles. Each cDNA molecule received a tag from a template-switch adaptor that had 12 random nucleotides. No fewer than 2.5 million CDR3-containing paired-end reads came from each sample. Each CDR3 protein gets one entry after TCRdb re-called the 5' RACE reads with MiXCR. The sample holds around 1,900,000 distinct CDR3 sequences, around 42% seen once. Germline V gives CDR1 SEHNR, CDR2 FQNEAQ (reference sequence). The CDR3 totals 15 residues. The ends lost 5 bases at V and 3 bases at J; junction bases unmatched: 6. This clonotype turned up a few times. Its specificity is unknown.

J is TRBJ2-3 and V is TRBV7-9, with TRBD2 matching 9 bases. What was sequenced was blood. This receptor was identified in a human donor in good health. CDR3 coding DNA: TGTGCCAGCAGCACTCGACTAGCGGCTACAGATACGCAGTATTTT. Residues: CASSTRLAATDTQYF.